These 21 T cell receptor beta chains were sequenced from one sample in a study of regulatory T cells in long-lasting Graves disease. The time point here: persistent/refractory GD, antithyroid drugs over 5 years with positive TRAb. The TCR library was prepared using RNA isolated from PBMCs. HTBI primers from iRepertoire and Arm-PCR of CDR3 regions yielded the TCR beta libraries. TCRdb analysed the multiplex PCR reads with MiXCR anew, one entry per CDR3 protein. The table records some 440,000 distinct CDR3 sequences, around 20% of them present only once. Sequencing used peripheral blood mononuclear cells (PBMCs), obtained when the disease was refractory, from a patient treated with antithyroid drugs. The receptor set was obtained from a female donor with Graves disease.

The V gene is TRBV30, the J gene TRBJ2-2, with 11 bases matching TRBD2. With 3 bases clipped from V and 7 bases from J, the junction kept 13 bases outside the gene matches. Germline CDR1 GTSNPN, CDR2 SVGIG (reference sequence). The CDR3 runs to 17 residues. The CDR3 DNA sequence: TGTGCCTGGAGCTACAGAACTAGCGGGAGATTGGGCGGGGAGCTGTTTTTT. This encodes CAWSYRTSGRLGGELFF.

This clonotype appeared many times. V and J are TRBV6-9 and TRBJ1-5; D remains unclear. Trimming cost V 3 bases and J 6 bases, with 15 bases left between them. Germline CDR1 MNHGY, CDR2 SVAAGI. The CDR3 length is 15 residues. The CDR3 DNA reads TGTGCCAGCAGTTACGAGGTCACAGTCGGTCAGCCCCAGCATTTT. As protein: CASSYEVTVGQPQHF.

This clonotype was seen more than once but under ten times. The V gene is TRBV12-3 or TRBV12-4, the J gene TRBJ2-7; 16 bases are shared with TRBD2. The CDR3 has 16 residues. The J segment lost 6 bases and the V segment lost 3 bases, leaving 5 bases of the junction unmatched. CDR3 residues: CASSLGLAGGPSEQYF. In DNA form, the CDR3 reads TGTGCCAGCAGTTTGGGACTAGCGGGAGGGCCCAGCGAGCAGTACTTC.

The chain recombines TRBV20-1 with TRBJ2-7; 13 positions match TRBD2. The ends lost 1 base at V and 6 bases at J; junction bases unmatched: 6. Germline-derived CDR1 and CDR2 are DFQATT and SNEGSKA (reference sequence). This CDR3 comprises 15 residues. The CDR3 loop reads CSARGGTSGNREQYF. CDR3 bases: TGCAGTGCTAGAGGGGGGACTAGCGGGAACCGCGAGCAGTACTTC.

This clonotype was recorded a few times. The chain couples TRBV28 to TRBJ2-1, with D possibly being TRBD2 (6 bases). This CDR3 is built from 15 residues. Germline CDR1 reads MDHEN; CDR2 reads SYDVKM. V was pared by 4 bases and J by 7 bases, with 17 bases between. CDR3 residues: CASSSPGEFKNEQFF. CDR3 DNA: TGTGCCAGCAGTTCCCCGGGGGAGTTCAAGAATGAGCAGTTCTTC.

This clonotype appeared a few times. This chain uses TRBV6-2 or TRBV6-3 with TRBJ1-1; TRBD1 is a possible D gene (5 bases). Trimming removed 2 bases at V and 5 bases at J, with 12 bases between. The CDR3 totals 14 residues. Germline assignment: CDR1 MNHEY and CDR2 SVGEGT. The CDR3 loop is CASSYQGSRTEAFF. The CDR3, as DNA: TGTGCCAGCAGTTACCAGGGTTCTAGAACTGAAGCTTTCTTT.

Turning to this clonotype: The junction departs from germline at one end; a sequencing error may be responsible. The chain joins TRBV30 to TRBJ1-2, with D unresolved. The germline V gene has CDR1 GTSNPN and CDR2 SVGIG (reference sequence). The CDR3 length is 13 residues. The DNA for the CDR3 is TGTGCCTGGAGTGCACAGCTTAACTGTGGCTACACCTTC. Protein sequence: CAWSAQLNCGYTF. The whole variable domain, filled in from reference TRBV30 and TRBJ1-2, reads SQTIHQWPATLVQPVGSPLSLECTVEGTSNPNLYWYRQAAGRGLQLLFYSVGIGQISSEVPQNLSASRPQDRQFILSSKKLLLSDSGFYLCAWSAQLNCGYTFGSGTRLTVV.

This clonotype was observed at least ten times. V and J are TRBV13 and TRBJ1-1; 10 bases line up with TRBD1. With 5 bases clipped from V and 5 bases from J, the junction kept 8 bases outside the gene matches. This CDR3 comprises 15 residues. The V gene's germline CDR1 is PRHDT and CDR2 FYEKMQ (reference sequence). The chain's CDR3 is CASSDTGTGATEAFF. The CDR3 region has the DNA TGTGCCAGCAGCGATACCGGGACAGGGGCGACTGAAGCTTTCTTT.

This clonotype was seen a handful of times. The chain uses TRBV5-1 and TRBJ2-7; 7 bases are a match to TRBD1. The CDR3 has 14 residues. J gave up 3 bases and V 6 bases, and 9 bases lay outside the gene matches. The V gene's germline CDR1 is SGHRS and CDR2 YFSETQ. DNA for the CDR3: TGCGCCAGCACTCCGGTGGGACAGTACTACGAGCAGTACTTC. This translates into CASTPVGQYYEQYF.

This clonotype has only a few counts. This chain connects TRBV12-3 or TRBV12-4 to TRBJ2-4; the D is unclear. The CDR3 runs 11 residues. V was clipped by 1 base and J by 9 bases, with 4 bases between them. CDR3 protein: CASSLGGIQYF. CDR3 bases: TGTGCCAGCAGTTTAGGTGGCATTCAGTACTTC.

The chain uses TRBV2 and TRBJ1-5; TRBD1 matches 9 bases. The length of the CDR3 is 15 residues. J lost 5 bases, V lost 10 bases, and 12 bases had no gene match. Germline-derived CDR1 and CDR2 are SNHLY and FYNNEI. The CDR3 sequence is CANSGTGFADQPQHF. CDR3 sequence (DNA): TGTGCCAACAGCGGGACAGGGTTCGCGGATCAGCCCCAGCATTTT.

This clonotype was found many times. In DNA form, the CDR3 reads TGTGCCAGCAGTTACTCGGCGGGGGAACTAGCGTACGAGCAGTACTTC. This gives the protein CASSYSAGELAYEQYF. The chain employs TRBV6-2 or TRBV6-3 and TRBJ2-7; 7 bases are a match to TRBD2. CDR1 is MNHEY, CDR2 SVGEGT, per germline. The CDR3 has 16 amino acids. V shed 0 bases, J shed 4 bases, and the junction held 9 bases outside the gene matches.

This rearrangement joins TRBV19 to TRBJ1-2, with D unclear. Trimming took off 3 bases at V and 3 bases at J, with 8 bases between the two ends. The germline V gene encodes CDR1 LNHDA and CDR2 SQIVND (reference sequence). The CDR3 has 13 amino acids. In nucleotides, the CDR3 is TGTGCCAGTAGTATCGATGAGTACTATGGCTACACCTTC. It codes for CASSIDEYYGYTF.

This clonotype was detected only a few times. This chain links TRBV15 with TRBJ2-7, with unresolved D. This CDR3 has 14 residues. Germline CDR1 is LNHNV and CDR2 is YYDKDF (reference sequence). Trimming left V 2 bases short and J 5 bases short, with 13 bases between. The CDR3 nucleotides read TGTGCCACCAGCAGACAGGATATCGCCCACGAGCAGTACTTC. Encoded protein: CATSRQDIAHEQYF.

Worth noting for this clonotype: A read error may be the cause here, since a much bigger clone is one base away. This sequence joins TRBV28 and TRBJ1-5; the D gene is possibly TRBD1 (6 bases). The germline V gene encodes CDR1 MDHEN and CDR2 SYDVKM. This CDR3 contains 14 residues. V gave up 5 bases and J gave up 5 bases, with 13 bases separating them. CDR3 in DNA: TGTGCCAGCAGTCTTCCAGGGGCCTATCAGCCCCAGCATTTT. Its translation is CASSLPGAYQPQHF.

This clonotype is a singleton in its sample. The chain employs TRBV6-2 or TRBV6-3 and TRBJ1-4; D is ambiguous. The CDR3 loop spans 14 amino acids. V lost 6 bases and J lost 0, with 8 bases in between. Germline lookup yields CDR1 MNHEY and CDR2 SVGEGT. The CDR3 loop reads CASRRIATNEKLFF. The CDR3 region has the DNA TGTGCCAGCAGAAGGATTGCAACTAATGAAAAACTGTTTTTT.

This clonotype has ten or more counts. The CDR3 sequence is CASGLVLTRAGGDPSSGNTIYF. In DNA form, the CDR3 reads TGTGCTAGTGGTTTGGTCCTAACGCGGGCAGGAGGGGACCCCAGCTCTGGAAACACCATATATTTT. This chain joins TRBV12-5 and TRBJ1-3; D perhaps matches TRBD1 (5 bases). Germline V gene sequence: CDR1 LGHNT, CDR2 FRNRAP. CDR3 length equals 22 residues. Trimming took 0 bases from V and 0 from J, leaving 27 bases between them. The full variable domain, in which reference TRBV12-5 and TRBJ1-3 provide the parts outside the CDR3, is DARVTQTPRHKVTEMGQEVTMRCQPILGHNTVFWYRQTMMQGLELLAYFRNRAPLDDSGMPKDRFSAEMPDATLATLKIQPSEPRDSAVYFCASGLVLTRAGGDPSSGNTIYFGEGSWLTVV.

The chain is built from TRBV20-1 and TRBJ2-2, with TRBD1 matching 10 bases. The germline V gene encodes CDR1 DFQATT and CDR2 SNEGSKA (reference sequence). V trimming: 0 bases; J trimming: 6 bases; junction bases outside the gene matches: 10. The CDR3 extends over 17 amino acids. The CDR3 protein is CSARDWLGTGDAGELFF. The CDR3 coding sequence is TGCAGTGCTAGAGATTGGTTAGGGACAGGGGATGCCGGGGAGCTGTTTTTT.

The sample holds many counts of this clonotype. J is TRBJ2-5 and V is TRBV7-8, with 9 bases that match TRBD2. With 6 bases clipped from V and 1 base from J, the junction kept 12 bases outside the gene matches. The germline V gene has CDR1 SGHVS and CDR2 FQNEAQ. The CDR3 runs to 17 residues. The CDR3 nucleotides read TGTGCCAGCAGACGTGGCGGGAGGGTAAAATCCCAAGAGACCCAGTACTTC. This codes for CASRRGGRVKSQETQYF.

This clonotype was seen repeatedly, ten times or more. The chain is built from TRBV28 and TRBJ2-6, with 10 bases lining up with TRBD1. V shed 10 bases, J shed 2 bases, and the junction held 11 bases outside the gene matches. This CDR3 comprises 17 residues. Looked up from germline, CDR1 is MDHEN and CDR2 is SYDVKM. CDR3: CATQGDRGLTGANVLTF. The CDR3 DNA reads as TGTGCCACCCAAGGGGACAGGGGATTGACTGGGGCCAACGTCCTGACTTTC.

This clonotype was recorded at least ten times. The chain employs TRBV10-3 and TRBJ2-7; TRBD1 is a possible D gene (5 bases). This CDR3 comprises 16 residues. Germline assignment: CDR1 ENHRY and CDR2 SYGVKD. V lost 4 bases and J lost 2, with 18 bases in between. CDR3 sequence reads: CAISALNQGNTYEQYF. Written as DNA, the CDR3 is TGTGCCATCAGTGCCCTCAACCAGGGTAACACCTACGAGCAGTACTTC.